This TCR beta chain was obtained from a study of control samples from healthy donors and cancer patients. There are 13 residues in the CDR3. The germline V and J ends were trimmed by 7 bases and 7 bases, with 14 bases remaining between them. This clone was observed once. Sequenced by immunoSEQ multiplex PCR; TCRdb stores in-frame clones only, minus some. The table includes 400,000 to 500,000 clones, around nine tenths detected once. This TCR came from a man aged 40-49 years with head and neck cancer. The V and J genes are TRBV12-3 or TRBV12-4 and TRBJ2-1; no firm D call. Sequences were obtained from PBMCs. The CDR3 DNA follows: TGTGCCAGCAACGGAAACCCCAGAAATGAGCAGTTCTTC. This sequence encodes CASNGNPRNEQFF.